The T cell receptor beta chain under discussion was sequenced for a study of post-analysis software for immune sequencing data. Study-wide results and limits: Compared with controls, patients had more of 4 to 6 TRBV segments, including TRBV5-6, TRBV5-1 and TRBV20-1. Multiple sclerosis patients had significantly lower normalized Chao1 diversity than controls.

The authors incorporated unique molecular identifiers into the TCR beta cDNA libraries. T cells numbering about 1 to 10 million gave rise to 400,000 to 550,000 cDNA molecules. TCRdb reprocessed the PCR reads via MiXCR and lists one record per CDR3 protein. The repertoire has some 700,000 distinct CDR3 sequences, 59% of them found once; the top ten carry around 11%. This CDR3 region has 14 residues. Trimming took off 1 base at V and 3 bases at J, with 12 bases between the two ends. Germline-derived CDR1 and CDR2 are GTSNPN and SVGIG (reference sequence). Remarks on this clonotype: Its antigen remains unidentified.

The clonotype originates from a girl aged 2 to 10 with multiple sclerosis. What was sequenced was blood. V and J are TRBV30 and TRBJ1-1; possible D gene TRBD1, 6 bases. The CDR3 here is CAWSEGGRDTEAFF. The CDR3 DNA reads TGTGCCTGGAGTGAGGGGGGGAGGGACACTGAAGCTTTCTTT. The variable domain in full, completed from reference TRBV30 and TRBJ1-1, reads SQTIHQWPATLVQPVGSPLSLECTVEGTSNPNLYWYRQAAGRGLQLLFYSVGIGQISSEVPQNLSASRPQDRQFILSSKKLLLSDSGFYLCAWSEGGRDTEAFFGQGTRLTVV.